These 16 T cell receptor beta chains share one sample of origin, sequenced in a study of blood T cells in healthy people across ages (dated by TCRdb to between 2014 and 2017). Library preparation employed 5' RACE. For sequencing, an Illumina HiSeq 2500 was employed. A second PCR of about 6 to 11 cycles was performed with a sample-barcoded 5' primer and a J-beta primer mix. Starting from the raw public reads, TCRdb applied fastp trimming at Q25, assembled clones with MiXCR and retained in-frame beta chains. For every CDR3 protein sequence, its rows merge into one entry that carries the most common genes and DNA. Present in this sample are roughly 700,000 distinct CDR3 sequences, roughly 50% of which were seen just once. The leading ten clones occupy roughly a third of the sample. The sequenced material came from blood. Every receptor here comes from a woman in her sixties or seventies in good health.

This clonotype was seen only a few times. The chain joins TRBV6-2 or TRBV6-3 to TRBJ2-3; the match to TRBD2 covers 7 bases. V trimming: 5 bases; J trimming: 5 bases; junction bases outside the gene matches: 10. This CDR3 is 15 amino acids long. Germline V gives CDR1 MNHEY, CDR2 SVGEGT. For the CDR3, the DNA is TGTGCCAGCAGTCCAGCGGGGTCCCGAGGAGATACGCAGTATTTT. This codes for CASSPAGSRGDTQYF.

The V gene is TRBV20-1, the J gene TRBJ1-2; D is uncertain. The CDR3 runs to 12 residues. Germline CDR1 is DFQATT and CDR2 is SNEGSKA (reference sequence). The V end lost 3 bases, the J end lost 5 bases, and 10 bases lay between the germline ends. CDR3 amino acids: CSASGEQYGYTF. DNA of the CDR3: TGCAGTGCTAGTGGGGAGCAATATGGCTACACCTTC.

DNA of the CDR3: TGTGCCAGCAGCTTACGGGGCTTAGTTAACTATGGCTACACCTTC. This translates into CASSLRGLVNYGYTF. The chain employs TRBV7-3 and TRBJ1-2; D may be TRBD1 (5 bases). The length of the CDR3 is 15 residues. V was trimmed by 2 bases and J by 1 base, leaving 11 bases between them. Germline values: CDR1 SGHTA, CDR2 FQGTGA.

The rearrangement links TRBV6-5 to TRBJ2-3, with 11 bases aligning to TRBD2. V lost 5 bases and J lost 2; bases outside the gene matches: 3. The CDR3 sequence is 15 residues long. Germline assignment: CDR1 MNHEY and CDR2 SVGAGI. In nucleotides, the CDR3 is TGTGCCAGCAGTCTACTAGCGGGAGCCACAGATACGCAGTATTTT. This gives the protein CASSLLAGATDTQYF.

This clonotype came up many times. The V gene is TRBV29-1, the J gene TRBJ2-1, with 10 bases lining up with TRBD2. The junction had 9 bases not matched to a gene; V was cut back by 4 bases and J by 9 bases. CDR3 size: 14 residues. CDR1 SQVTM and CDR2 ANQGSEA come from the germline V gene. The CDR3 DNA follows: TGCAGCGTTGCTACGAGCGGGAGGGCCAGTGAGCAGTTCTTC. Its protein is CSVATSGRASEQFF.

CDR3 bases: TGTGCCAGCAGCTCCGGGACTAGCGGACCTGTATTTAATGAGCAGTACTTC. Translated, it gives CASSSGTSGPVFNEQYF. The rearrangement links TRBV7-9 to TRBJ2-1; 11 bases are shared with TRBD2. The J call is uncertain, as TRBJ2-7 better fits the DNA end. The CDR3 is made up of 17 amino acids. Germline-derived CDR1 and CDR2 are SEHNR and FQNEAQ (reference sequence).

This clonotype appeared many times. V is TRBV7-2 and J is TRBJ1-1; 7 positions agree with TRBD1. Germline trimming cut 5 bases from V and 7 bases from J; bases unmatched to any gene: 16. This CDR3 region has 16 residues. Germline V gives CDR1 SGHTA, CDR2 FQGNSA. The CDR3: CASSPIPPGQQNEAFF. In DNA, the CDR3 is TGTGCCAGCAGCCCCATCCCGCCGGGACAGCAAAATGAAGCTTTCTTT.

This clonotype was seen a handful of times. The chain couples TRBV20-1 to TRBJ2-7, with D possibly TRBD1 on 8 matching bases. V shed 4 bases and J shed 5 bases, with 18 bases lying between them. Germline values: CDR1 DFQATT, CDR2 SNEGSKA (reference sequence). The CDR3 covers 14 residues. CDR3 sequence reads: CSAMNRGGFNEQYF. The CDR3 DNA reads TGCAGTGCTATGAACAGGGGGGGATTTAACGAGCAGTACTTC.

The chain employs TRBV29-1 and TRBJ2-1; 12 bases are a match to TRBD2. There are 14 residues in the CDR3. Germline CDR1 and CDR2: SQVTM and ANQGSEA. J was trimmed by 14 bases and V by 2 bases; bases with no gene match: 10. The CDR3 loop reads CSVERGLAGGPKFF. In DNA, the CDR3 is TGCAGCGTTGAAAGGGGTCTAGCGGGAGGGCCTAAGTTCTTC.

This chain uses TRBV7-2 with TRBJ2-7; D perhaps matches TRBD2 (6 bases). Germline CDR1 and CDR2: SGHTA and FQGNSA. The CDR3 has 16 amino acids. The ends were cut back, 4 bases at V and 0 bases at J, with 16 bases in the middle. The CDR3 is CASSYGAGLGSYEQYF. The CDR3 DNA is TGTGCCAGCAGCTATGGAGCGGGTCTGGGCTCCTACGAGCAGTACTTC.

This chain uses TRBV4-1 with TRBJ2-5; 13 bases are shared with TRBD2. V gave up 0 bases and J gave up 11 bases; unmatched junction bases: 9. The germline V gene encodes CDR1 MGHRA and CDR2 YSYEKL. This CDR3 is 16 amino acids long. This chain's CDR3 is CASSQDKLAGGNEQYF. The CDR3 nucleotides read TGCGCCAGCAGCCAAGATAAACTAGCGGGAGGGAATGAGCAGTACTTC.

This clonotype came up many times. V is TRBV29-1 and J is TRBJ2-5; 9 bases are shared with TRBD1. This CDR3 contains 12 residues. Unmatched junction bases numbered 4, after V lost 7 bases and J lost 4 bases. In germline, CDR1 is SQVTM, CDR2 ANQGSEA. Here the CDR3 reads CSAQDRGETQYF. The CDR3 DNA is TGCAGCGCCCAGGACAGGGGAGAGACCCAGTACTTC.

The chain employs TRBV20-1 and TRBJ2-3; the match to TRBD2 covers 15 bases. The CDR3 totals 17 residues. Germline CDR1 and CDR2: DFQATT and SNEGSKA (reference sequence). The J segment lost 5 bases and the V segment lost 0 bases, leaving 6 bases of the junction unmatched. The CDR3 nucleotides read TGCAGTGCTAGAGATGAAGGACTAGCGGGAGGGGTAGATACGCAGTATTTT. It translates to CSARDEGLAGGVDTQYF.

The rearrangement links TRBV12-3 or TRBV12-4 to TRBJ1-1; TRBD1 matches at 12 bases. After removal of 6 bases from V and 4 bases from J, the junction contained 6 bases not matched to a gene. The CDR3 length is 15 residues. CDR3 region: CASRPGTGGLTEAFF. The CDR3 DNA follows: TGTGCCAGCAGACCTGGGACAGGGGGCCTCACTGAAGCTTTCTTT.

The rearrangement links TRBV11-2 to TRBJ2-1; a weak D match, TRBD1 (5 bases). Between the trimmed V and J ends, which lost 4 bases and 9 bases, there was a span of 10 bases. Per germline, CDR1 SGHAT and CDR2 FQNNGV. The CDR3 contains 12 residues. CDR3 protein: CASSSYRGEQFF. The CDR3 bases are TGTGCCAGCAGCTCTTATAGGGGTGAGCAGTTCTTC.

This rearrangement joins TRBV2 to TRBJ1-1, with unresolved D. In germline, CDR1 is SNHLY, CDR2 FYNNEI. Trimming removed 7 bases from V and 6 bases from J, with 12 bases in between. This CDR3 contains 12 residues. CDR3 nucleotides: TGTGCCAGCACCCAAGGCGGCTCTGAAGCTTTCTTT. Amino acids: CASTQGGSEAFF.